The 10 T cell receptor beta chains presented below share a single source sample, sequenced in a study of blood T cell dynamics during melanoma immunotherapy. The repertoire was sequenced with immunoSEQ multiplex PCR; TCRdb's copy has only in-frame clones and lacks some. Among around 12,000 clones, about 93% were seen once, and the ten largest hold roughly 0.19%. Time point described: week 3, after first cycle of checkpoint inhibitor. The starting material was effector memory CD8+ T cells from blood, obtained from a patient treated with checkpoint blockade. These receptors originate from a human donor with melanoma.

The CDR3, as DNA: TGTGCCAGCAGCGTAATAGGGGGGAATGAGCAGTTCTTC. Its translation is CASSVIGGNEQFF. This sequence joins TRBV9 and TRBJ2-1; D possibly uses TRBD1 or TRBD2 (6 bases each). Germline CDR1 is SGDLS and CDR2 is YYNGEE. The CDR3 length is 13 residues. Trimming took off 1 base at V and 7 bases at J, with 9 bases between the two ends.

The chain recombines TRBV29-1 with TRBJ2-1; D ambiguous. The CDR3 totals 13 residues. V was shortened by 3 bases and J by 3 bases, with 9 bases between the two germline ends. Per germline, CDR1 SQVTM and CDR2 ANQGSEA. Here the CDR3 DNA reads TGCAGCGTTGACGGAATTAGCTACAATGAGCAGTTCTTC. Residues: CSVDGISYNEQFF.

J is TRBJ2-7 and V is TRBV5-5; 7 positions agree with TRBD2. The J segment lost 4 bases and the V segment lost 4 bases, leaving 8 bases of the junction unmatched. The CDR3 covers 14 residues. Germline V gene lookup returns CDR1 SGHKS and CDR2 YYEKEE (reference sequence). The DNA of the CDR3 is TGTGCCAGCAGCCCTACGGGACTAACTTACGAGCAGTACTTC. This translates into CASSPTGLTYEQYF.

The gene calls are TRBV4-1 and TRBJ2-2; TRBD1 matches at 7 bases. V lost 4 bases to trimming and J lost 2 bases; unmatched junction nucleotides: 7. CDR3 length: 16 residues. The germline CDR1 and CDR2 sequences are MGHRA and YSYEKL. The CDR3 coding sequence is TGCGCCAGCAGCCTACCGGGACAGCCCAACACCGGGGAGCTGTTTTTT. Residues: CASSLPGQPNTGELFF.

The chain uses TRBV5-1 and TRBJ1-1; D may be TRBD1 (5 bases). The germline gives CDR1 SGHRS, CDR2 YFSETQ. The CDR3 is 11 amino acids. Trimming left V 0 bases short and J 8 bases short, with 5 bases between. The CDR3 reads CASSLAGEAFF. CDR3 coding DNA: TGCGCCAGCAGCTTGGCAGGGGAAGCTTTCTTT.

The rearrangement uses TRBV5-6 and TRBJ1-1, with 7 bases lining up with TRBD1. The CDR3 length is 14 residues. Germline loops: CDR1 SGHDT, CDR2 YYEEEE. The ends lost 5 bases at V and 1 base at J; junction bases unmatched: 5. The CDR3 loop is CASRPQGGNTEAFF. CDR3 sequence (DNA): TGTGCCAGCAGACCTCAGGGGGGGAACACTGAAGCTTTCTTT.

V usage is TRBV4-2 and J usage is TRBJ2-5; 8 nucleotides match TRBD2. The last part of the DNA fits TRBJ2-7 better; the J call may be wrong. This CDR3 is built from 15 residues. Germline V lookup: CDR1 LGHNA, CDR2 YNFKEQ. CDR3 nucleotides: TGTGCCAGCAGCCAATCGCTAGCGGGCGCCTACGAGCAGTACTTC. Translated, it gives CASSQSLAGAYEQYF.

The chain is built from TRBV27 and TRBJ1-1, with a tentative D call TRBD1 (5 bases). CDR1 and CDR2 from the germline V gene are MNHEY and SMNVEV (reference sequence). CDR3 size: 15 residues. V was shortened by 5 bases and J by 5 bases, with 18 bases between the two germline ends. CDR3 loop: CASSKVDRPRTEAFF. The CDR3 DNA reads as TGTGCCAGCAGTAAAGTAGACAGACCCAGGACTGAAGCTTTCTTT.

The J gene is TRBJ2-5, the V gene TRBV28; 8 positions agree with TRBD2. The germline gives CDR1 MDHEN, CDR2 SYDVKM. Losses at the gene ends were 5 bases for V and 5 bases for J; bases not matched to a gene: 16. This CDR3 has 17 residues. The CDR3, as DNA: TGTGCCAGCAGTCCAATAGGCAGCGGGAGAGTTTGGGAGACCCAGTACTTC. It encodes CASSPIGSGRVWETQYF. Full variable domain (remainder filled in from reference TRBV28 and TRBJ2-5): DVKVTQSSRYLVKRTGEKVFLECVQDMDHENMFWYRQDPGLGLRLIYFSYDVKMKEKGDIPEGYSVSREKKERFSLILESASTNQTSMYLCASSPIGSGRVWETQYFGPGTRLLVL.

The chain combines TRBV9 with TRBJ1-6; 10 bases fit TRBD1. V was clipped by 4 bases and J by 9 bases; unmatched bases: 4. The CDR3 consists of 14 residues. Germline assignment: CDR1 SGDLS and CDR2 YYNGEE. As DNA, the CDR3 is TGTGCCAGCAGCCTCGGACAGGGGGGTTCACCCCTCCACTTT. This encodes CASSLGQGGSPLHF.